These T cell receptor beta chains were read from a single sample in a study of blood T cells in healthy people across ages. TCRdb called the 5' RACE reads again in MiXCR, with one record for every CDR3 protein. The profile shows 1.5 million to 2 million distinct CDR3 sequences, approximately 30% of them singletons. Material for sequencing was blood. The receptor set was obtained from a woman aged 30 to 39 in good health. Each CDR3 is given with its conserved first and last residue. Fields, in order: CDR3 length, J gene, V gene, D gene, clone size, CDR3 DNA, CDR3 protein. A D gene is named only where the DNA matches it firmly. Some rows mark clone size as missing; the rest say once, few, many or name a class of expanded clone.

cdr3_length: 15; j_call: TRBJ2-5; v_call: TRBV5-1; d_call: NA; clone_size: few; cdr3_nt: TGCGCCAGCAGCTTGGTTGGGACAACACAAGAGACCCAGTACTTC; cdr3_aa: CASSLVGTTQETQYF
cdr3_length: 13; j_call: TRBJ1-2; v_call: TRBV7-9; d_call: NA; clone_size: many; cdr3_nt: TGTGCCAGCAGCCACGGGACGGACTATGGCTACACCTTC; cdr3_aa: CASSHGTDYGYTF
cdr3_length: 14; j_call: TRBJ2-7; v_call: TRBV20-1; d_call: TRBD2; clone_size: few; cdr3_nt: TGCAGTGCTAGTCTCCTAGCGGTAACCTACGAGCAGTACTTC; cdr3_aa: CSASLLAVTYEQYF
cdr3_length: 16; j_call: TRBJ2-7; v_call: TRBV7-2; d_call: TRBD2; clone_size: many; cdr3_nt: TGTGCCAGCAGCTTCTACCATGGGACTAGAGAACTTGAGCAGTACTTC; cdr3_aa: CASSFYHGTRELEQYF
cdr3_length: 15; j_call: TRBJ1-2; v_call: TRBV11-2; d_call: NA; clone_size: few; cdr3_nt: TGTGCCAGCAGCTTAGTCGGCCGGAGAAGTGATGGCTACACCTTC; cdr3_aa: CASSLVGRRSDGYTF
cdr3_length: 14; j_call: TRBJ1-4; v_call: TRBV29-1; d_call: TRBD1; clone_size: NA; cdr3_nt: TGCAGCGTTGAAGAAGGGACAGCGCGTGAAAAACTGTTTTTT; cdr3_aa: CSVEEGTAREKLFF
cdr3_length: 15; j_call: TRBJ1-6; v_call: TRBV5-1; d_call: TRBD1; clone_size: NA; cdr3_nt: TGCGCCAGCAGCGGGACAGGACAGGGAGATTCACCCCTCCACTTT; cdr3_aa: CASSGTGQGDSPLHF
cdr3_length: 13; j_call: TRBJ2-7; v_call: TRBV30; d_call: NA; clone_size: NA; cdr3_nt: TGTGCCTGGAGCAAGGGGAGCTTCTACGAGCAGTACTTC; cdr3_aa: CAWSKGSFYEQYF
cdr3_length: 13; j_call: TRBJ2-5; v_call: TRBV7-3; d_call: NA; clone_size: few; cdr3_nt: TGTGCCAGCAACAATGGGGTTGAAGAGACCCAGTACTTC; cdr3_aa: CASNNGVEETQYF
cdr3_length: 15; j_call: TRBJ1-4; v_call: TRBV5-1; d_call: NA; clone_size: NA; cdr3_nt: TGCGCCAGCAGCTTGGAAGGCGCAGCAAATGAAAAACGGTTTTTT; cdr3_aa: CASSLEGAANEKRFF
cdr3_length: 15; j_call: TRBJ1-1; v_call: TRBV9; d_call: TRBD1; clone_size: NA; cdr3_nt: TGTGCCAGCAGCTGGGGCGACAGGGCGGCCACTGAAGCTTTCTTT; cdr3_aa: CASSWGDRAATEAFF
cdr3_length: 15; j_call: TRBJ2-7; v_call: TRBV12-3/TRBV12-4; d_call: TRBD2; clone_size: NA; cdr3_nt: TGTGCCAGCAGCCTCCGAGATGGGGGGGCCTACGAGCAGTACTTC; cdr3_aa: CASSLRDGGAYEQYF
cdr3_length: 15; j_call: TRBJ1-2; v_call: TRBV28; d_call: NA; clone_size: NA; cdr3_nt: TGTGCCAGCACCCGGTTTACCACGGGCGCTCACGGCTACACCTTC; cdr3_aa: CASTRFTTGAHGYTF
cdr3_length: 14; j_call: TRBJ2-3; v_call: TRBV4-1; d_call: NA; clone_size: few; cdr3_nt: TGCGCCAGCAGCCAAGATCCACTATCCAATACGCAGTATTTT; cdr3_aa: CASSQDPLSNTQYF
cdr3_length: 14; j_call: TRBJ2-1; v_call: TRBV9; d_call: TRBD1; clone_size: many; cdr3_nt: TGTGCCAGCGGCCGGGGACAGAGTCACAATGAGCAGTTCTTC; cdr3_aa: CASGRGQSHNEQFF
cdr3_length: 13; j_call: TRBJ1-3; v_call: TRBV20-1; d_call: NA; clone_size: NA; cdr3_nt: TGCAGTGCGCCAACAAGCTCTGGAAACACCATATATTTT; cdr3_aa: CSAPTSSGNTIYF
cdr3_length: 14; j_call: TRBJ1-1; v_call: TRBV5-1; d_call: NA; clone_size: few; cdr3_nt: TGCGCCAGCAGCTTGGCCGCGGGGTACACTGAAGCTTTCTTT; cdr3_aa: CASSLAAGYTEAFF
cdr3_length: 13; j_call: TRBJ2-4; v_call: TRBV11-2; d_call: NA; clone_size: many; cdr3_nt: TGTGCCAGCAGCCGAGGGACGATAAACATTCAGTACTTC; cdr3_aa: CASSRGTINIQYF
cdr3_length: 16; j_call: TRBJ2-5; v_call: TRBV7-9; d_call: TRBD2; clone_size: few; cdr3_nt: TGTGCCAGCAGCCCCCGGACTAGCGGGAAGGGAGAGACCCAGTACTTC; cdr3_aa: CASSPRTSGKGETQYF
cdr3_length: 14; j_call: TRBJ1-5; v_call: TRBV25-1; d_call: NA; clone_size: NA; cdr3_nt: TGTGCCAGCAGTGAATTAAATTCGAATCAGCCCCAGCATTTT; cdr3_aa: CASSELNSNQPQHF
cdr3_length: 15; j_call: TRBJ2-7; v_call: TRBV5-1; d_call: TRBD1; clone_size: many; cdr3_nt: TGCGCCAGCAGCTTGGAGGGACAGGGCGCCGACGAGCAGTACTTC; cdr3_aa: CASSLEGQGADEQYF
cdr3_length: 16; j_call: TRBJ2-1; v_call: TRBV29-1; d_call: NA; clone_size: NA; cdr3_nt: TGCAGCGTGGATTGGGTGGCGGGTCAATCATACAATGAGCAGTTCTTC; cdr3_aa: CSVDWVAGQSYNEQFF
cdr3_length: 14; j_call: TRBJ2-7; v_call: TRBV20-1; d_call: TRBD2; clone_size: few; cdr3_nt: TGCAGTGCTAGTCGGGAGGATCCCCCCTACGAGCAGTACTTC; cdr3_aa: CSASREDPPYEQYF
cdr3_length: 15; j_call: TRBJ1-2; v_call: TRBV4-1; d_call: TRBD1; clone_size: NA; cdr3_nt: TGCGCCAGCAGCCAACCGGGACAGGGGGAGAGTGGCTACACCTTC; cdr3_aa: CASSQPGQGESGYTF
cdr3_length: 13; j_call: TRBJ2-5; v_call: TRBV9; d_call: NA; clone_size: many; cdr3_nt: TGTGCCAGCAGCGGGTCCCCCGGGGAGACCCAGTACTTC; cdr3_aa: CASSGSPGETQYF